Listed below are T cell receptor beta chains from one sample, sequenced in a study of T cells in tuberculosis. Assay: immunoSEQ multiplex PCR; the TCRdb copy retains only in-frame clones and omits some. The table lists tens of thousands of clones, about 91% of them singletons. Sequences were derived from PBMCs, sampled at tuberculosis diagnosis. Receptor source: an adult with tuberculosis. Some clones in this sample may be carry-over from other donors' samples. Each CDR3 is given with its conserved first and last residue. The D gene is left open where the match is weak.

TRBV10-3 . CAISLGSSYNEQFF
TRBV6-4 TRBD2 CASSDSEGGDEQFF
TRBV6-1 . CASSDTQTYGYTF
TRBV5-4 TRBD2 CASSPGLAGGRDTDTQYF
TRBV2 TRBD1 CAISTGNGYTF
TRBV5-1 TRBD1 CASSRDRGDEKLFF
TRBV9 . CASRTMDSQNSPLHF
TRBV6-1 . CASITTPMLGEAFF
TRBV19 . CASSGRGFDSPLHF
TRBV2 TRBD1 CASSEGQGWGTEAFF
TRBV29-1 TRBD1 CSVEGRQGGGYTF
TRBV5-8 TRBD2 CASSLPGLAGGEQYF
TRBV7-6 TRBD1 CASSSRQGARQPQHF
TRBV6-5 TRBD2 CASSYAGGADTQYF
TRBV5-1 . CASSLNRGDDTF
TRBV19 . CASSIVKGAAFF
TRBV27 . CASSFASVTTGELFF
TRBV11-3 . CASSPRNTGELFF
TRBV15 . CATSSTGLGGANVLTF
TRBV2 . CASSAQSTGEAFF
TRBV19 TRBD1 CASSINWDSYEQYF
TRBV6-1 . CASKPRLDGDTQYF
TRBV7-2 . CASSLAGGPRSRTDTQYF
TRBV6-1 . CASSGGGNYGYTF
TRBV4-2 . CASSQDSGDSPLHF
TRBV6-6 TRBD1 CASSSVRGLMNYGYTF
TRBV29-1 . CSAGVGGTEAFF
TRBV19 . CASSIELRRQTRLQPQHF
TRBV4-1 TRBD1 CASSLGQGGGGYTF
TRBV12-5 . CASGRRVNTEAFF
TRBV27 . CASSRGQGRGYEQYF
TRBV9 . CASTRAEGTNEKLFF
TRBV6-6 TRBD1 CASREGQGTEQYF
TRBV2 . CASRSVGRQPQHF
TRBV7-9 TRBD1 CASSSGGTGEKLFF
TRBV18 . CASSPTGGANEKLFF
TRBV18 . CASSLPDYYNEQFF
TRBV14 TRBD1 CASSPRTGESYTF
TRBV2 . CANSDLLNTEAFF
TRBV30 TRBD1 CAWSVGGTGYGYTF